This T cell receptor beta chain was found in a study of blood T cells in healthy people across ages. As for the study in general: Per every two T cells, about one barcoded beta molecule was captured by template switching. General study results and limits: A strong correlation between TCR beta diversity and naive T cell percentage was seen.

With a J-beta primer mix and a sample-barcoded 5' primer, a second PCR ran about 6 to 11 cycles. One entry per CDR3 protein, called by TCRdb with MiXCR from the 5' RACE reads. The sample holds about 930,000 distinct CDR3 sequences, around 29% seen once. The draw of peripheral blood yielded around 10 milliliters from each donor. The CDR3 sequence is 13 residues long. V lost 7 bases to trimming and J lost 3 bases, with 13 bases between them. A note on this clonotype: Its antigen is as yet unknown.

These data are also associated with another study on T cells of mothers and their children. That paper states: At a sensitivity of about 92 clones per million clonotypes, no persistent microchimeric T cell clones appeared.

Sequenced sample: blood. The sequence was collected from a woman in her forties in good health. The chain carries TRBV12-3 or TRBV12-4 and TRBJ2-7; possibly TRBD2 for D (6 bases). CDR3 residues: CASTMTGVYEQYF. CDR3 nucleotides: TGTGCCAGCACAATGACGGGGGTCTACGAGCAGTACTTC.